The 6 T cell receptor beta chains given below trace back to one sample, sequenced in a study of shared clonotypes between healthy human individuals. The repertoire was sequenced with immunoSEQ multiplex PCR; TCRdb's copy has only in-frame clones and lacks some. Here the sample spans about 2.4 million clones, over 85% being singletons. Sequences were obtained from naive CD4+ T cells from PBMCs. The subset here: CD45RA+ positively selected. The receptors shown here come from a man younger than 30 in good health. Some clones in this sample may be carry-over from other donors' samples.

For this clone: Other DNA sequences of this sample code for an identical CDR3. This chain connects TRBV5-1 to TRBJ1-5; D is perhaps TRBD1 (5 bases). With 4 bases removed from V and 2 bases from J, the gap between germline ends came to 7 bases. The CDR3 totals 13 residues. Germline V lookup: CDR1 SGHRS, CDR2 YFSETQ. The CDR3 spells CASSTGGNQPQHF. The CDR3 DNA follows: TGCGCCAGCAGCACAGGCGGCAATCAGCCCCAGCATTTT.

The chain carries TRBV14 and TRBJ2-4; D unresolved. The CDR3 totals 11 residues. V lost 4 bases and J lost 7, with 5 bases in between. The germline gives CDR1 SGHDN, CDR2 FVKESK. This CDR3 is CASSLGNIQYF. Written as DNA, the CDR3 is TGTGCCAGCAGCCTAGGGAACATTCAGTACTTC.

Concerning this clone: Other DNA sequences within the sample encode an identical CDR3. The V and J genes are TRBV7-3 and TRBJ2-5; 11 positions match TRBD1. Germline CDR1 and CDR2: SGHTA and FQGTGA. This CDR3 has 15 residues. V shed 1 base and J 5 bases; nucleotides not matched to a gene: 3. CDR3 residues: CASSLSGTGGETQYF. DNA for the CDR3: TGTGCCAGCAGCTTAAGTGGGACAGGGGGTGAGACCCAGTACTTC.

This chain connects TRBV5-1 to TRBJ2-5; 7 bases fit TRBD1. The CDR3 covers 13 residues. Trimming at V came to 4 bases and at J to 7 bases, leaving 7 bases not matched to a gene. The germline V gene has CDR1 SGHRS and CDR2 YFSETQ. The CDR3 DNA reads TGCGCCAGCAGCGTCCGACAGGGTGGGACCCAGTACTTC. Translation: CASSVRQGGTQYF.

This clone came up once. V and J are TRBV5-1 and TRBJ2-1, with D perhaps given as TRBD1 or TRBD2 (6 bases each). V lost 2 bases and J 1 base, leaving 13 bases between the germline ends. The CDR3 is made up of 16 amino acids. Germline loops: CDR1 SGHRS, CDR2 YFSETQ. The CDR3 DNA is TGCGCCAGCAGCTTATCGGGGGCCGGGTCCTACAATGAGCAGTTCTTC. This codes for CASSLSGAGSYNEQFF.

The chain joins TRBV28 to TRBJ2-7; D gene ambiguous. Germline V gene sequence: CDR1 MDHEN, CDR2 SYDVKM. V was clipped by 10 bases and J by 2 bases, with 9 bases between them. The CDR3 runs 11 residues. CDR3 loop: CATTSTYEQYF. In DNA, the CDR3 is TGTGCCACCACCTCTACCTACGAGCAGTACTTC.